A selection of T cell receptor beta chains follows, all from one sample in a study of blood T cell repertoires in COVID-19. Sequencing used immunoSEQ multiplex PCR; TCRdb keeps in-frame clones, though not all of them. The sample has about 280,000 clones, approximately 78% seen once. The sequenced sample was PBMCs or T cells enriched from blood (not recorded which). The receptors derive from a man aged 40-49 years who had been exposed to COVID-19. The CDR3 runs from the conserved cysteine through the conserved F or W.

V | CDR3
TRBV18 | CASSPGTGTLAQYF
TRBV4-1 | CASSFGQGGLNEQYF
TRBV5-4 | CASSLTGGNSPLHF
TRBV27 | CASSQDSTYGYTF
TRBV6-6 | CASSQLTGNTIYF
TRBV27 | CASSYELESHNEQFF
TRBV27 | CASIDSGAASDTQYF
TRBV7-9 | CASSFSTSSYEQYF
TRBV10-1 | CASSGWTSGMTGELFF
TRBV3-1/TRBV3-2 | CASSLSGYGYTF